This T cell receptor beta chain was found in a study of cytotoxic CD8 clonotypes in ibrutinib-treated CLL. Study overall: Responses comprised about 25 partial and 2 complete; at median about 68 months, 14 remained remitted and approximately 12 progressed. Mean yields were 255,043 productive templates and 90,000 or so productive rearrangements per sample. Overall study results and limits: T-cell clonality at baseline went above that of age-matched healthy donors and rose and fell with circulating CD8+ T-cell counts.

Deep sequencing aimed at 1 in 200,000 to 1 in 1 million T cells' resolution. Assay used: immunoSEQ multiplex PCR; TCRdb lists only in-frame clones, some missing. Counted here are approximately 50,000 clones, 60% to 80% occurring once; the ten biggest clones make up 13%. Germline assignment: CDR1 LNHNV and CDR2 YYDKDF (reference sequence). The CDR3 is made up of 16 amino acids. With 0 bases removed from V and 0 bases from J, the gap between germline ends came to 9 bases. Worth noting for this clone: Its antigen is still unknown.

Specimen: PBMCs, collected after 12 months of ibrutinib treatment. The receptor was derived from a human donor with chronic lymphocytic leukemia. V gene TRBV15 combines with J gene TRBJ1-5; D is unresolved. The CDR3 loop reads CATSRDLKVSNQPQHF. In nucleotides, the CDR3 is TGTGCCACCAGCAGAGATCTGAAGGTTAGCAATCAGCCCCAGCATTTT. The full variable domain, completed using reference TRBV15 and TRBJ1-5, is DAMVIQNPRYQVTQFGKPVTLSCSQTLNHNVMYWYQQKSSQAPKLLFHYYDKDFNNEADTPDNFQSRRPNTSFCFLDIRSPGLGDTAMYLCATSRDLKVSNQPQHFGDGTRLSIL.